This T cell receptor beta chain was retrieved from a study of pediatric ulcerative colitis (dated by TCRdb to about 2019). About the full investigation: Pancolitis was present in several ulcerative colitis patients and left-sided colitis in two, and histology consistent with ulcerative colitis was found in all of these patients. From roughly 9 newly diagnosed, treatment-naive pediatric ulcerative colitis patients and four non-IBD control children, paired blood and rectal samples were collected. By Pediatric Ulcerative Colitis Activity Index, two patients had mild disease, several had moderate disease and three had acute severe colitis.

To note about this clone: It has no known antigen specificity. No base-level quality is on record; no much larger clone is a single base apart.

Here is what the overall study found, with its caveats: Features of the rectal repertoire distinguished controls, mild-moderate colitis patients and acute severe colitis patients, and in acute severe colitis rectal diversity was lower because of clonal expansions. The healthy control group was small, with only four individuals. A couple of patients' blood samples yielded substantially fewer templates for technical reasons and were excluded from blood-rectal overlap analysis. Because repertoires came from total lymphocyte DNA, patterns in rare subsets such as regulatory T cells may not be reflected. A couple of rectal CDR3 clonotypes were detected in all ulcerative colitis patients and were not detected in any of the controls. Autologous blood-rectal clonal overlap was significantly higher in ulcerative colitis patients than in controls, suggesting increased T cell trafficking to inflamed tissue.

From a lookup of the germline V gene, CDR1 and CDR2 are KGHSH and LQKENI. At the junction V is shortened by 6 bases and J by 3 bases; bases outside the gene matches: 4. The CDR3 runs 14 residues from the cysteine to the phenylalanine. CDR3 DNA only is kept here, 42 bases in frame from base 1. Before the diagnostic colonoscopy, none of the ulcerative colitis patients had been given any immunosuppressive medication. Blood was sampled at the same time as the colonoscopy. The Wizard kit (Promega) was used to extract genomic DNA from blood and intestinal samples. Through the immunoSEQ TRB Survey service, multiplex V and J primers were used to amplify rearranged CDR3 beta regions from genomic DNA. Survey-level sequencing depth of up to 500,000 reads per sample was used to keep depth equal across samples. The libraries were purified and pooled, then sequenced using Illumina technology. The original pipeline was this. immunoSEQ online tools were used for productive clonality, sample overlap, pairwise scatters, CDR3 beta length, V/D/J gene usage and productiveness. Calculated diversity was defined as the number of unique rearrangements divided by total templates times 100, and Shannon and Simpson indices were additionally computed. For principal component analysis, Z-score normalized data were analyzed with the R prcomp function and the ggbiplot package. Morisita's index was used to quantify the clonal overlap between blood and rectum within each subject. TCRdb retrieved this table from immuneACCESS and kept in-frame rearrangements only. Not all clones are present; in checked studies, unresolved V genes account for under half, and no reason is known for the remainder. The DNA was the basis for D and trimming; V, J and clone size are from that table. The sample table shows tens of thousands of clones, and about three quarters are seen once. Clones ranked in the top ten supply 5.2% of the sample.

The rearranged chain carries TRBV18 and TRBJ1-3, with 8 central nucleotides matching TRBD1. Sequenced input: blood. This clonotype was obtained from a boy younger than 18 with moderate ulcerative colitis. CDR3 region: CASSPGTGGNTIYF. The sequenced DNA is TGTGCCAGCTCGCCCGGGACAGGTGGAAACACCATATATTTT.